The next 26 T cell receptor beta chains were all read from a single sample in a study of cytomegalovirus exposure and HLA in healthy donors. 13 Jbeta primers and 60 Vbeta primers were used for the PCR. Libraries were prepared by immunoSEQ multiplex PCR; TCRdb keeps only in-frame clonotypes and omits some of them. The repertoire holds about 120,000 clones, with 81% as singletons. Source material: PBMCs. Receptors originate from a man aged 35-49 years in good health and CMV-seronegative.

The DNA of the CDR3 is TGTGCCAGCAGTCTAAGGACTAGTGGCACAGATACGCAGTATTTT. Translating it yields CASSLRTSGTDTQYF. The chain recombines TRBV27 with TRBJ2-3; 7 bases align to TRBD2. V shed 5 bases, J shed 1 base, and the junction held 6 bases outside the gene matches. CDR3 size: 15 residues. CDR1 and CDR2 from the germline V gene are MNHEY and SMNVEV (reference sequence).

Regarding this clone: At one boundary the junction diverges from the germline segment, which might be a read error. The V and J genes are TRBV7-7 and TRBJ2-7, with 9 bases fitting TRBD1. The CDR3 runs to 15 residues. Germline CDR1 and CDR2: SSHAT and FNYEAQ (reference sequence). CDR3 nucleotides: TGTGCTAGCAGCCCCGGGACAGGGAACTCCTACGAGCAGTACTTC. Protein sequence: CASSPGTGNSYEQYF.

This clone was detected once. This chain links TRBV19 with TRBJ2-5, with D perhaps matching TRBD2 (5 bases). Germline V gene lookup returns CDR1 LNHDA and CDR2 SQIVND (reference sequence). The CDR3 covers 13 residues. The ends were cut back, 8 bases at V and 0 bases at J, with 10 bases in the middle. CDR3 sequence reads: CASSASNQETQYF. For the CDR3, the DNA is TGTGCCAGTTCTGCTAGCAACCAAGAGACCCAGTACTTC.

CDR3 loop: CASGTGANTGELFF. As DNA, the CDR3 is TGCGCCAGCGGGACAGGAGCGAACACCGGGGAGCTGTTTTTT. This chain joins TRBV10-1 and TRBJ2-2, with 8 bases aligning to TRBD1. The CDR3 is 14 residues long. Looked up from germline, CDR1 is WNHNN and CDR2 is SYGVQD (reference sequence). With 8 bases clipped from V and 0 bases from J, the junction kept 2 bases outside the gene matches.

The chain employs TRBV30 and TRBJ1-2, with unresolved D. CDR3 length: 11 residues. Germline loops: CDR1 GTSNPN, CDR2 SVGIG (reference sequence). V dropped 1 base and J dropped 6 bases, with 6 bases sitting between them. CDR3 bases: TGTGCCTGGAGTGCACAGCATGGCTACACCTTC. Protein: CAWSAQHGYTF. Complete variable domain (other parts from reference TRBV30 and TRBJ1-2): SQTIHQWPATLVQPVGSPLSLECTVEGTSNPNLYWYRQAAGRGLQLLFYSVGIGQISSEVPQNLSASRPQDRQFILSSKKLLLSDSGFYLCAWSAQHGYTFGSGTRLTVV.

The V and J genes are TRBV29-1 and TRBJ1-1; a possible D gene is TRBD1 (5 bases). The germline V and J ends were trimmed by 5 bases and 5 bases, with 12 bases remaining between them. The CDR3 is 12 amino acids. CDR1 SQVTM and CDR2 ANQGSEA come from the germline V gene. For the CDR3, the DNA is TGCAGCGTTCGACAGCCTGGGACTGAAGCTTTCTTT. Amino acid sequence: CSVRQPGTEAFF.

This chain connects TRBV4-3 to TRBJ2-1; a weak D match, TRBD2 (5 bases). From germline, CDR1 is LGHNA and CDR2 YSLEER. The CDR3 sequence is 16 residues long. The V gene lost 0 bases and the J gene lost 10 bases, with 19 bases spanning the gap. For the CDR3, the DNA is TGCGCCAGCAGCCAAGATAATCGTCTGAGGGCCCGCGAGCAGTTCTTC. Translation: CASSQDNRLRAREQFF.

This clone was picked up one time. CDR3 in amino acids: CSAGRVHGYTF. CDR3 coding DNA: TGCAGTGCGGGGAGGGTACATGGCTACACCTTC. The chain is built from TRBV20-1 and TRBJ1-2, with unresolved D. This CDR3 has 11 residues. Germline V gene lookup returns CDR1 DFQATT and CDR2 SNEGSKA (reference sequence). Deletions cut 6 bases from V and 6 bases from J, with 11 bases between.

The rearrangement links TRBV15 to TRBJ1-5; D is undetermined. Germline values: CDR1 LNHNV, CDR2 YYDKDF (reference sequence). V was pared by 0 bases and J by 7 bases, with 7 bases between. This CDR3 region has 13 residues. In DNA form, the CDR3 reads TGTGCCACCAGCAGAGACCGGGTACAGCCCCAGCATTTT. Protein product: CATSRDRVQPQHF.

J is TRBJ1-4 and V is TRBV27; D unresolved. The V gene lost 5 bases and the J gene lost 2 bases, with 15 bases spanning the gap. This CDR3 region has 16 residues. The germline V gene encodes CDR1 MNHEY and CDR2 SMNVEV (reference sequence). The CDR3 region is CASSPNLRGTNEKLFF. DNA of the CDR3: TGTGCCAGCAGTCCCAATCTTCGCGGGACTAATGAAAAACTGTTTTTT.

The rearrangement uses TRBV5-6 and TRBJ2-7, with D maybe TRBD1 (6 bases). Germline V CDR1 and CDR2: SGHDT, YYEEEE. The CDR3 totals 13 residues. Trimming shortened V by 2 bases and J by 7 bases, and 13 bases separated the two germline ends. The CDR3 DNA sequence: TGTGCCAGCAGCTTACCACTGACAGGAGAGCAGTACTTC. Its protein product is CASSLPLTGEQYF.

V gene TRBV4-3 combines with J gene TRBJ2-7; 7 bases agree with TRBD2. V dropped 0 bases and J dropped 7; count of bases not matched to a gene: 6. Germline values: CDR1 LGHNA, CDR2 YSLEER. The CDR3 spans 14 residues. CDR3 DNA: TGCGCCAGCAGCCAAGACTTCAGGGAGGGGGAGCAGTACTTC. Protein product: CASSQDFREGEQYF.

This chain links TRBV5-8 with TRBJ1-1; D perhaps matches TRBD1 (6 bases). Germline CDR1 is SGHTS and CDR2 is YDEGEE. This CDR3 contains 15 residues. Trimming left V 6 bases short and J 3 bases short, with 18 bases between. DNA of the CDR3: TGTGCCAGCACCTGGACGGGGGGCGCGGACACTGAAGCTTTCTTT. It translates to CASTWTGGADTEAFF.

This chain connects TRBV7-8 to TRBJ2-6; D remains unclear. This CDR3 region has 18 residues. V gave up 2 bases and J gave up 0 bases, with 14 bases separating them. From germline, CDR1 is SGHVS and CDR2 FQNEAQ. CDR3 sequence: CASSLFSTTYSGANVLTF. Here the CDR3 DNA reads TGTGCCAGCAGCTTATTTTCGACAACCTACTCTGGGGCCAACGTCCTGACTTTC.

V gene TRBV18 combines with J gene TRBJ2-3; 8 bases are a match to TRBD2. Germline CDR1 is KGHSH and CDR2 is LQKENI. V was clipped by 6 bases and J by 4 bases; unmatched bases: 15. This CDR3 has 17 residues. CDR3 residues: CASSLERGGTSPDTQYF. DNA for the CDR3: TGTGCCAGCTCCCTCGAACGGGGGGGTACTTCCCCAGATACGCAGTATTTT. Filled out from reference TRBV18 and TRBJ2-3, the complete variable domain reads NAGVMQNPRHLVRRRGQEARLRCSPMKGHSHVYWYRQLPEEGLKFMVYLQKENIIDESGMPKERFSAEFPKEGPSILRIQQVVRGDSAAYFCASSLERGGTSPDTQYFGPGTRLTVL.

The V and J genes are TRBV6-1 and TRBJ1-4; TRBD1 matches at 10 bases. This CDR3 region has 15 residues. V gave up 7 bases and J gave up 4 bases; unmatched junction bases: 6. Germline V gene lookup returns CDR1 MNHNS and CDR2 SASEGT. The CDR3 spells CASNPRTGGNEKLFF. CDR3 DNA sequence: TGTGCCAGCAATCCTCGGACAGGGGGTAATGAAAAACTGTTTTTT.

This chain links TRBV2 with TRBJ2-5; possible D gene TRBD1, 6 bases. The end of the DNA fits TRBJ2-7 better, so the J call may be wrong. The germline V gene has CDR1 SNHLY and CDR2 FYNNEI. CDR3 size: 15 residues. CDR3 sequence reads: CASSEVGQSQDEQYF. The CDR3 DNA is TGTGCCAGCAGTGAGGTCGGACAGTCACAGGACGAGCAGTACTTC.

This clone has only one observation. The rearrangement joins TRBV2 to TRBJ2-3; TRBD2 is a possible D gene (6 bases). The CDR3 runs to 15 residues. Germline CDR1 reads SNHLY; CDR2 reads FYNNEI. With 7 bases removed from V and 2 bases from J, the gap between germline ends came to 16 bases. CDR3 amino acids: CASKGRPGVTDTQYF. The CDR3 nucleotides read TGTGCCAGCAAAGGGCGTCCGGGGGTCACAGATACGCAGTATTTT. The whole variable domain, remainder taken from reference TRBV2 and TRBJ2-3, is EPEVTQTPSHQVTQMGQEVILRCVPISNHLYFYWYRQILGQKVEFLVSFYNNEISEKSEIFDDQFSVERPDGSNFTLKIRSTKLEDSAMYFCASKGRPGVTDTQYFGPGTRLTVL.

J is TRBJ1-5 and V is TRBV19, with D maybe TRBD1 (5 bases). CDR1 is LNHDA and CDR2 is SQIVND in the germline V gene (reference sequence). V was clipped by 7 bases and J by 6 bases, with 22 bases between them. This CDR3 region has 16 residues. The CDR3 protein is CASISGTRFASQPQHF. The CDR3 coding sequence is TGTGCCAGTATCTCCGGGACTCGTTTTGCCAGTCAGCCCCAGCATTTT. Full variable domain (rest looked up from reference TRBV19 and TRBJ1-5): DGGITQSPKYLFRKEGQNVTLSCEQNLNHDAMYWYRQDPGQGLRLIYYSQIVNDFQKGDIAEGYSVSREKKESFPLTVTSAQKNPTAFYLCASISGTRFASQPQHFGDGTRLSIL.

This clone showed up just a few times. The junction shows a germline mismatch at one end, possibly a read error. The chain carries TRBV27 and TRBJ2-4; the D gene is possibly TRBD1 (6 bases). The CDR3 has 15 amino acids. Germline V gene data show CDR1 as MNHEY and CDR2 as SMNVEV (reference sequence). This CDR3 is CASSLAGASQNSQYF. The CDR3 nucleotides are TGTGCCAGCAGTTTAGCAGGGGCCTCACAAAACAGTCAGTACTTC.

The rearrangement joins TRBV18 to TRBJ2-5, with 9 bases identical to TRBD1. Germline V lookup: CDR1 KGHSH, CDR2 LQKENI. V shed 3 bases, J shed 5 bases, and the junction held 10 bases outside the gene matches. The CDR3 totals 16 residues. CDR3 coding DNA: TGTGCCAGCTCACCCGCCAAGACAGGGGGTCGGGAGACCCAGTACTTC. Translating it yields CASSPAKTGGRETQYF.

CDR3 DNA: TGTGCCAGCAGGGCAGGGGTAGAGGCCGGGGAGCTGTTTTTT. It encodes CASRAGVEAGELFF. The chain carries TRBV27 and TRBJ2-2; tentative D call: TRBD1 (6 bases). The V gene's germline CDR1 is MNHEY and CDR2 SMNVEV (reference sequence). The CDR3 length is 14 residues. Trimming left V 6 bases short and J 6 bases short, with 14 bases between.

The rearrangement uses TRBV4-3 and TRBJ2-1; D call uncertain. V dropped 0 bases and J dropped 0 bases, with 15 bases sitting between them. This CDR3 spans 18 amino acids. CDR1 LGHNA and CDR2 YSLEER come from the germline V gene. The CDR3 nucleotides are TGCGCCAGCAGCCAAGATCCTCGAGCATCGAGCTCCTACAATGAGCAGTTCTTC. This translates into CASSQDPRASSSYNEQFF.

This chain connects TRBV7-6 to TRBJ2-7; 9 bases map to TRBD2. CDR1 is SGHVS, CDR2 FNYEAQ, per germline. The CDR3 extends over 16 amino acids. Germline trimming cut 1 base from V and 3 bases from J; bases unmatched to any gene: 7. The CDR3 protein is CASSLVAPAGGYEQYF. The CDR3 coding sequence is TGTGCCAGCAGCTTAGTAGCCCCAGCGGGGGGCTACGAGCAGTACTTC.

The chain couples TRBV29-1 to TRBJ1-1; 7 bases are shared with TRBD1. The trim removed 7 bases at V and 11 bases at J, leaving 7 bases unmatched. Germline CDR1 SQVTM, CDR2 ANQGSEA. The CDR3 extends over 10 amino acids. As DNA, the CDR3 is TGCAGCGCATTTCAGGGGGGCGCTTTCTTT. It codes for CSAFQGGAFF.

Remarks on this clone: One junction end does not reproduce the germline sequence, and a read error may be involved. This chain uses TRBV2 with TRBJ2-1; 7 nucleotides align to TRBD2. Germline V CDR1 and CDR2: SNHLY, FYNNEI. The CDR3 runs to 15 residues. The CDR3 DNA is TGTGCCAGCAGTGTTGGCTCGGGAGGATACAATGAGCAGCTCTTC. It translates to CASSVGSGGYNEQLF. The full variable domain, with the rest looked up from reference TRBV2 and TRBJ2-1, is EPEVTQTPSHQVTQMGQEVILRCVPISNHLYFYWYRQILGQKVEFLVSFYNNEISEKSEIFDDQFSVERPDGSNFTLKIRSTKLEDSAMYFCASSVGSGGYNEQLFGPGTRLTVL.